These 3 T cell receptor beta chains originate from one sample sequenced in a study of T cells after yellow fever vaccination. TCRdb reprocessed the 5' RACE reads via MiXCR and lists one record per CDR3 protein. The sample lists 200,000 to 300,000 distinct CDR3 sequences; less than 7.5% were seen once. The starting material was CD4+ T cells sorted from PBMCs, obtained on the day of the yellow fever booster vaccination. The source is a man under 40 who received the YFV17D yellow fever vaccine.

This clonotype has more than one count but fewer than ten. The V gene is TRBV5-1, the J gene TRBJ2-1, with D maybe TRBD2 (6 bases). V lost 2 bases and J 5 bases, leaving 14 bases between the germline ends. The CDR3 totals 15 residues. Germline V gives CDR1 SGHRS, CDR2 YFSETQ. The CDR3 region is CASSLERVLHNEQFF. In DNA form, the CDR3 reads TGCGCCAGCAGCTTAGAGCGGGTCCTCCACAATGAGCAGTTCTTC.

The V and J genes are TRBV19 and TRBJ1-1; D possibly corresponds to TRBD1 (6 bases). Germline CDR1 is LNHDA and CDR2 is SQIVND (reference sequence). The CDR3 extends over 15 amino acids. The V and J ends lost 8 bases and 0 bases respectively, with 16 bases between them. The CDR3 here is CASLQNTGLNTEAFF. The CDR3 coding sequence is TGTGCCAGTCTCCAGAATACAGGGCTGAACACTGAAGCTTTCTTT.

The rearrangement joins TRBV20-1 to TRBJ2-1, with TRBD1 matching over 9 bases. Germline trimming cut 3 bases from V and 12 bases from J; bases unmatched to any gene: 12. The germline gives CDR1 DFQATT, CDR2 SNEGSKA (reference sequence). The CDR3 runs 14 residues. The CDR3 region has the DNA TGCAGTGCTAGGGTGACAGGGGGGACAATGGGGCAGTTCTTC. Encoded protein: CSARVTGGTMGQFF.